These 24 T cell receptor beta chains originate from one sample sequenced in a study of human T cells and chemical hapten exposure. Time point: patch test 1, 2 weeks after DPC sensitization. Treatment reported: therapeutic diphenylcyclopropenone sensitization with weekly scalp DPC. TCRdb analysed the RACE reads with MiXCR anew, one entry per CDR3 protein. The profile shows fewer than 500,000 distinct CDR3 sequences, roughly 4.8% of them singletons. Sequences were derived from whole blood, sampled in connection with sensitization to the hapten diphenylcyclopropenone (DPC). These receptors were taken from a woman between 50 and 59 years old with alopecia areata. Some clones in this sample may be carry-over from other donors' samples.

There are a few counts of this clonotype. The chain's CDR3 is CASSPTGGVSNSPLHF. The CDR3 DNA sequence: TGTGCCAGCAGTCCCACGGGAGGGGTTAGTAATTCACCCCTCCACTTT. The chain is built from TRBV6-6 and TRBJ1-6, with D perhaps TRBD1 (5 bases). Germline V CDR1 and CDR2: MNHNY, SVGAGI (reference sequence). Between the trimmed V and J ends, which lost 5 bases and 6 bases, there was a span of 17 bases. The CDR3 runs to 16 residues.

V is TRBV9 and J is TRBJ2-5; D gene ambiguous. The CDR3 totals 15 residues. Trimming left V 4 bases short and J 1 base short, with 14 bases between. CDR1 is SGDLS, CDR2 YYNGEE, per germline. The CDR3 DNA reads TGTGCCAGCAGCTCCGGAGACCTGGCCCAAGAGACCCAGTACTTC. This translates into CASSSGDLAQETQYF.

This chain connects TRBV5-1 to TRBJ1-5; D gene ambiguous. The CDR3 loop spans 14 amino acids. Trimming stripped 0 bases from V and 4 bases from J, with 8 bases between. Germline V CDR1 and CDR2: SGHRS, YFSETQ. The CDR3 nucleotides read TGCGCCAGCAGCTTGGATCAGACTAATCAGCCCCAGCATTTT. Amino acids: CASSLDQTNQPQHF.

The J gene is TRBJ2-7, the V gene TRBV29-1; D unresolved. Germline V gene data show CDR1 as SQVTM and CDR2 as ANQGSEA. The V end lost 2 bases, the J end lost 1 base, and 6 bases lay between the germline ends. The CDR3 is 12 residues long. The CDR3 coding sequence is TGCAGCGTTGAAAGCCTTTCCTACGAGCAGTACTTC. It yields the protein CSVESLSYEQYF.

This clonotype was seen more than once but under ten times. The chain couples TRBV7-2 to TRBJ1-1, with D maybe TRBD1 (5 bases). Trimming took 5 bases from V and 7 from J, leaving 11 bases between them. The CDR3 length is 12 residues. The germline V gene encodes CDR1 SGHTA and CDR2 FQGNSA. CDR3: CASSPQAGEAFF. The CDR3 nucleotides are TGTGCCAGCAGCCCACAGGCGGGTGAAGCTTTCTTT.

CDR3 amino acids: CSAGLPGQGIPGANVLTF. As DNA, the CDR3 is TGCAGTGCGGGATTGCCCGGACAGGGTATCCCTGGGGCCAACGTCCTGACTTTC. This chain joins TRBV20-1 and TRBJ2-6, with 8 bases aligning to TRBD1. J was trimmed by 2 bases and V by 6 bases; bases with no gene match: 15. Germline lookup yields CDR1 DFQATT and CDR2 SNEGSKA (reference sequence). CDR3 length equals 18 residues.

This clonotype came up many times. The V call is TRBV29-1, the J call TRBJ2-7; TRBD1 agrees at 11 bases. Losses at the gene ends were 6 bases for V and 10 bases for J; bases not matched to a gene: 14. Germline CDR1 SQVTM, CDR2 ANQGSEA. This CDR3 has 14 amino acids. The CDR3 region is CSVLERTGGVYQYF. As DNA, the CDR3 is TGCAGCGTCCTTGAGCGGACAGGGGGCGTTTATCAGTACTTC.

This clonotype showed up just a few times. Being one base from a much bigger clone, this may be a read error. The J gene is TRBJ2-5, the V gene TRBV6-6; D call uncertain. V dropped 6 bases and J dropped 1 base, with 3 bases sitting between them. CDR3 length equals 11 residues. Germline-derived CDR1 and CDR2 are MNHNY and SVGAGI (reference sequence). The CDR3 DNA reads as TGTGCCAGCAGAACCCAAGAGACCCAGTACTTC. Its translation: CASRTQETQYF.

The table lists this clonotype with many counts. The chain couples TRBV15 to TRBJ2-1; no reliable D call. The CDR3 contains 11 residues. Germline lookup yields CDR1 LNHNV and CDR2 YYDKDF (reference sequence). Trimming removed 1 base at V and 8 bases at J, with 3 bases between. The CDR3: CATSRGHEQFF. The DNA of the CDR3 is TGTGCCACCAGCAGAGGACATGAGCAGTTCTTC.

The chain's CDR3 is CASSSGQGASTEAFF. For the CDR3, the DNA is TGTGCCAGCTCATCTGGACAGGGGGCAAGCACTGAAGCTTTCTTT. The V call is TRBV18, the J call TRBJ1-1; 11 positions agree with TRBD1. The length of the CDR3 is 15 residues. The J segment lost 4 bases and the V segment lost 5 bases, leaving 6 bases of the junction unmatched. Germline V gene lookup returns CDR1 KGHSH and CDR2 LQKENI.

This clonotype was recorded at least ten times. The chain carries TRBV21-1 and TRBJ2-1. TRBV21-1 is given as a pseudogene. The CDR3 covers 17 residues. The DNA of the CDR3 is TGTGCCAGCAGCAAAGCGCGTTTGCTAGCCTCCTACAATGAGCAGTTCTTC. Translated: CASSKARLLASYNEQFF.

Comment on this clonotype: A much larger clone lies a single base off, so this may be a read error. The J gene is TRBJ1-1, the V gene TRBV27, with unresolved D. Germline V CDR1 and CDR2: MNHEY, SMNVEV (reference sequence). Trimming left V 7 bases short and J 1 base short, with 16 bases between. The length of the CDR3 is 15 residues. CDR3 DNA: TGTGCCAGCACCCTATCCGGGGTCAGGAACACTGAAGCTTTCTTT. Translating gives CASTLSGVRNTEAFF.

This clonotype was detected ten times or more. The rearrangement links TRBV3-1 to TRBJ1-2, with TRBD1 matching over 7 bases. J gave up 5 bases and V 4 bases, and 7 bases lay outside the gene matches. CDR1 and CDR2 (germline): LGHDT, YNNKEL (reference sequence). This CDR3 is 14 amino acids long. CDR3 sequence reads: CASSPGPRGYGYTF. CDR3 in DNA: TGTGCCAGCAGCCCAGGCCCCAGGGGGTATGGCTACACCTTC.

At least ten counts were recorded for this clonotype. The chain recombines TRBV6-5 with TRBJ1-4, with D possibly matching TRBD1 (5 bases). CDR3 length: 15 residues. Germline V gene sequence: CDR1 MNHEY, CDR2 SVGAGI. Deletions cut 0 bases from V and 5 bases from J, with 10 bases between. The CDR3 DNA reads TGTGCCAGCAGTTACTCAGGGACGGTGAATGAAAAACTGTTTTTT. It yields the protein CASSYSGTVNEKLFF.

Many counts were recorded for this clonotype. This sequence joins TRBV12-5 and TRBJ1-2, with a weak D call TRBD1 (6 bases). This CDR3 has 15 amino acids. V was shortened by 1 base and J by 7 bases, with 16 bases between the two germline ends. Germline CDR1 LGHNT, CDR2 FRNRAP. CDR3 in amino acids: CASGLAGGLTRGYTF. CDR3 in DNA: TGTGCTAGTGGTTTGGCGGGGGGCCTCACCCGTGGCTACACCTTC.

This clonotype has at least ten counts. The chain carries TRBV29-1 and TRBJ1-4; 11 nucleotides agree with TRBD1. Germline CDR1 reads SQVTM; CDR2 reads ANQGSEA. Unmatched junction bases numbered 5, after V lost 3 bases and J lost 8 bases. This CDR3 region has 14 residues. The CDR3 region is CSVDPGTGGEKLFF. DNA of the CDR3: TGCAGCGTTGACCCCGGGACAGGGGGAGAAAAACTGTTTTTT.

The sample holds a few counts of this clonotype. The chain links TRBV29-1 to TRBJ1-4; D gene unclear. Germline CDR1 SQVTM, CDR2 ANQGSEA. The V end was cut by 1 base, the J end by 10 bases, with 13 bases between. The CDR3 is 13 amino acids. The CDR3 protein is CSVEGGRGGKLFF. In DNA, the CDR3 is TGCAGCGTTGAAGGTGGGCGGGGAGGAAAACTGTTTTTT.

This clonotype was seen at least ten times. The chain couples TRBV12-3 or TRBV12-4 to TRBJ2-1; 9 bases are shared with TRBD1. This CDR3 is built from 16 residues. V lost 1 base and J lost 8; bases outside the gene matches: 9. As DNA, the CDR3 is TGTGCCAGCAGTTTAGAAGGGACAGGGCTTAGCGATGAGCAGTTCTTC. Encoded protein: CASSLEGTGLSDEQFF.

This clonotype was picked up many times. The V gene is TRBV7-9, the J gene TRBJ1-1; perhaps TRBD1 as D (5 bases). Trimming stripped 6 bases from V and 4 bases from J, with 12 bases between. Germline V lookup: CDR1 SEHNR, CDR2 FQNEAQ (reference sequence). The CDR3 is 13 amino acids. CDR3 bases: TGTGCCAGCAGTACAGACAGATCCACTGAAGCTTTCTTT. This sequence encodes CASSTDRSTEAFF.

In this sample, this clonotype turned up a few times. The chain recombines TRBV2 with TRBJ2-3; weak D call: TRBD2 (6 bases). CDR1 is SNHLY, CDR2 FYNNEI, per germline. The CDR3 extends over 17 amino acids. The ends were cut back, 2 bases at V and 2 bases at J, with 17 bases in the middle. CDR3 DNA sequence: TGTGCCAGCAGTGAACTCTCGCTGGCGGGGCTCACAGATACGCAGTATTTT. It codes for CASSELSLAGLTDTQYF.

This clonotype was seen repeatedly, ten times or more. This CDR3 is CASSPEAGGTYEQYF. The CDR3 region has the DNA TGTGCCAGCTCACCAGAAGCGGGGGGTACCTACGAGCAGTACTTC. The chain is built from TRBV18 and TRBJ2-7; 9 bases map to TRBD2. The CDR3 consists of 15 residues. The germline V gene has CDR1 KGHSH and CDR2 LQKENI. V gave up 2 bases and J gave up 2 bases; unmatched junction bases: 4.

This clonotype came up many times. The V gene is TRBV20-1, the J gene TRBJ1-1, with D perhaps TRBD1 (6 bases). Trimming pared 2 bases from V and 0 bases from J, leaving 16 bases between. Germline CDR1 reads DFQATT; CDR2 reads SNEGSKA (reference sequence). The CDR3 length is 16 residues. CDR3 nucleotides: TGCAGTGCTAGACCGGGACACACGTCAATGAACACTGAAGCTTTCTTT. Translated: CSARPGHTSMNTEAFF.

This clonotype was counted at least ten times. This rearrangement joins TRBV5-1 to TRBJ2-5; unclear D gene. Trimming removed 1 base at V and 3 bases at J, with 7 bases between. Germline-derived CDR1 and CDR2 are SGHRS and YFSETQ. This CDR3 region has 13 residues. The CDR3 spells CASSLWAEETQYF. The CDR3 DNA reads as TGCGCCAGCAGCTTGTGGGCAGAAGAGACCCAGTACTTC.

At least ten counts were recorded for this clonotype. The rearrangement joins TRBV7-2 to TRBJ2-3; D may be TRBD2 (7 bases). Per the germline V gene, CDR1 is SGHTA and CDR2 is FQGNSA. The length of the CDR3 is 13 residues. V was cut by 10 bases and J by 3 bases, with 14 bases left in between. CDR3 residues: CATARGATDTQYF. DNA of the CDR3: TGTGCCACTGCCCGGGGGGCTACAGATACGCAGTATTTT. Full variable domain (remainder filled in from reference TRBV7-2 and TRBJ2-3): GAGVSQSPSNKVTEKGKDVELRCDPISGHTALYWYRQSLGQGLEFLIYFQGNSAPDKSGLPSDRFSAERTGGSVSTLTIQRTQQEDSAVYLCATARGATDTQYFGPGTRLTVL.